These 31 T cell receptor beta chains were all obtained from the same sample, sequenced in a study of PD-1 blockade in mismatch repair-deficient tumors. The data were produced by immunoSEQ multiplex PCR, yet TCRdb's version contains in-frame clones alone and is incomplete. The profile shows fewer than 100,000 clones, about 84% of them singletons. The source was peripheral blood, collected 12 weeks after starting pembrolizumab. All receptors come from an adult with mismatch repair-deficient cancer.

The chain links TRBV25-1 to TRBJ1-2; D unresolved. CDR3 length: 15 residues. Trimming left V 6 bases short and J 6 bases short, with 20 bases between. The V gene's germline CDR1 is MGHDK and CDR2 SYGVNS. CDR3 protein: CASRGSGTRKDGYTF. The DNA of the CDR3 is TGTGCCAGCAGGGGCTCAGGAACTCGTAAGGATGGCTACACCTTC.

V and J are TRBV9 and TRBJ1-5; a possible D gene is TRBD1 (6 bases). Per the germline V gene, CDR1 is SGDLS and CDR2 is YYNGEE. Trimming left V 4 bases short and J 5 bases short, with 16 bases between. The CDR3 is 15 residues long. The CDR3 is CASSPTGLGDQPQHF. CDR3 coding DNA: TGTGCCAGCAGCCCAACAGGGTTGGGGGATCAGCCCCAGCATTTT.

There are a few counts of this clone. The CDR3 sequence: CAWKGVGNTIYF. CDR3 bases: TGTGCCTGGAAAGGGGTCGGAAACACCATATATTTT. The chain recombines TRBV30 with TRBJ1-3; possibly TRBD1 for D (5 bases). The germline V gene encodes CDR1 GTSNPN and CDR2 SVGIG (reference sequence). The CDR3 contains 12 residues. Trimming removed 4 bases from V and 4 bases from J, with 8 bases in between.

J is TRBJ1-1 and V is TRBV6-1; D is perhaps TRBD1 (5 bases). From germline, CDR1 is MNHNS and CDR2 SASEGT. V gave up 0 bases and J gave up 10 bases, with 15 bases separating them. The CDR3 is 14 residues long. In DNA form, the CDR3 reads TGTGCCAGCAGTGAAGCAGAACGGGACCATCGAGCTTTCTTT. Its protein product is CASSEAERDHRAFF.

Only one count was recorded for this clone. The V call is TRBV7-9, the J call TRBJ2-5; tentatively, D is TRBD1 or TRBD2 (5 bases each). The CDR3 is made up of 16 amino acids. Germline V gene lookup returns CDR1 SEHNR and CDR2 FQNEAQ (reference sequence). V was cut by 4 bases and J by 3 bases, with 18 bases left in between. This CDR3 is CASSSSQVGPKETQYF. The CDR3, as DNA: TGTGCCAGCAGCTCATCGCAGGTGGGACCTAAAGAGACCCAGTACTTC.

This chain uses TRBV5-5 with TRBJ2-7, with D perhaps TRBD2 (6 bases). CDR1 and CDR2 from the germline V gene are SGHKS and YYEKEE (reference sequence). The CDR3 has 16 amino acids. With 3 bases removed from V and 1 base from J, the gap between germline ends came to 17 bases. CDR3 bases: TGTGCCAGCAGCTCGCGACTAGACCTCCCTTCCTACGAGCAGTACTTC. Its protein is CASSSRLDLPSYEQYF.

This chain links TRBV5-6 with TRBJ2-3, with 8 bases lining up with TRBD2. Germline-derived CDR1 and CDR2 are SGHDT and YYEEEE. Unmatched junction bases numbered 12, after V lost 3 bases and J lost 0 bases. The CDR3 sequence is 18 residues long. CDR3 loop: CASSSLQLAEISTDTQYF. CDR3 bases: TGTGCCAGCAGCTCCCTTCAACTAGCGGAAATTAGCACAGATACGCAGTATTTT.

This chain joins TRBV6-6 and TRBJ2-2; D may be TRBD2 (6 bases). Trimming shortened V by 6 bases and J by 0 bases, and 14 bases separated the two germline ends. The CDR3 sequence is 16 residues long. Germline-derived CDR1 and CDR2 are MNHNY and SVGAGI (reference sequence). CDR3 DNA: TGTGCCAGCAGAACAACTAGCCGAACGAACACCGGGGAGCTGTTTTTT. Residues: CASRTTSRTNTGELFF.

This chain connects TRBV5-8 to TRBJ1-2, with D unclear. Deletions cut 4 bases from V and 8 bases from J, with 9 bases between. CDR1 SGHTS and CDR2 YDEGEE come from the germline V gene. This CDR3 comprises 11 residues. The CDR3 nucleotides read TGTGCCAGCAGCCAAGAGGGCGGCTACACCTTC. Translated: CASSQEGGYTF. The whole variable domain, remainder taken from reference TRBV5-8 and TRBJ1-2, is EAGVTQSPTHLIKTRGQQATLRCSPISGHTSVYWYQQALGLGLQFLLWYDEGEERNRGNFPPRFSGRQFPNYSSELNVNALELEDSALYLCASSQEGGYTFGSGTRLTVV.

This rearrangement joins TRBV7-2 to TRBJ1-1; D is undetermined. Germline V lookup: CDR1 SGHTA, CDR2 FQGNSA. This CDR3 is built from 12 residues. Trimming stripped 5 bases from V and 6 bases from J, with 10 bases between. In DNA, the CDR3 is TGTGCCAGCAGCACCCGGACGGCTGAAGCTTTCTTT. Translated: CASSTRTAEAFF.

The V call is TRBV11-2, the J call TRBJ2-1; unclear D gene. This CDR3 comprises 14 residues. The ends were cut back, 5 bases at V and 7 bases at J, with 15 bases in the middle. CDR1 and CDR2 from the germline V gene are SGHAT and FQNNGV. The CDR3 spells CASSRFSGGNEQFF. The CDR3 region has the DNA TGTGCCAGCAGCCGTTTCTCGGGTGGGAATGAGCAGTTCTTC.

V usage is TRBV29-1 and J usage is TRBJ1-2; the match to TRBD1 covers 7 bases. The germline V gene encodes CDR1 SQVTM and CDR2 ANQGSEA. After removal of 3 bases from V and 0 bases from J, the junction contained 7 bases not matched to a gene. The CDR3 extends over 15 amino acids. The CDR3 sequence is CSVERTGSPNYGYTF. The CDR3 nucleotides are TGCAGCGTTGAGCGGACAGGATCCCCTAACTATGGCTACACCTTC.

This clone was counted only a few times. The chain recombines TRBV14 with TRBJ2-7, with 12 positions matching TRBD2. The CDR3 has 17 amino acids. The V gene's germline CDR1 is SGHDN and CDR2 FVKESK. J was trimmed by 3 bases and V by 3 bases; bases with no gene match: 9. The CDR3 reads CASSQGFLAGGNYEQYF. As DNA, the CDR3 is TGTGCCAGCAGCCAGGGGTTTCTAGCGGGAGGGAACTACGAGCAGTACTTC. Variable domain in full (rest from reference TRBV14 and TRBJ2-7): EAGVTQFPSHSVIEKGQTVTLRCDPISGHDNLYWYRRVMGKEIKFLLHFVKESKQDESGMPNNRFLAERTGGTYSTLKVQPAELEDSGVYFCASSQGFLAGGNYEQYFGPGTRLTVT.

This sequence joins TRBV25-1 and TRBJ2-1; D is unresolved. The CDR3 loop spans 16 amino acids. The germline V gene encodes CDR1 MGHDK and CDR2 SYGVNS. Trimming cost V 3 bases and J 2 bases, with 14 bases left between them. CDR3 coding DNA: TGTGCCAGCAGTGATTCGGCTGGCGCGACCTACAATGAGCAGTTCTTC. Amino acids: CASSDSAGATYNEQFF.

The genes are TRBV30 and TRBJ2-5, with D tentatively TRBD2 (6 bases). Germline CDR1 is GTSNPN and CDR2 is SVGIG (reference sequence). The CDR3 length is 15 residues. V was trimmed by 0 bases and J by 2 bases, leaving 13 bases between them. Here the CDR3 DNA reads TGTGCCTGGAGTGTAGGGCTAGCGTTACAAGAGACCCAGTACTTC. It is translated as CAWSVGLALQETQYF.

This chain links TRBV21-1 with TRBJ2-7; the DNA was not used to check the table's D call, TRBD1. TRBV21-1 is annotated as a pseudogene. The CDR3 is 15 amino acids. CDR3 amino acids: CASSSQGLTRYEQYF. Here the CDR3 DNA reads TGTGCCAGCAGCTCACAGGGGTTGACTCGCTACGAGCAGTACTTC.

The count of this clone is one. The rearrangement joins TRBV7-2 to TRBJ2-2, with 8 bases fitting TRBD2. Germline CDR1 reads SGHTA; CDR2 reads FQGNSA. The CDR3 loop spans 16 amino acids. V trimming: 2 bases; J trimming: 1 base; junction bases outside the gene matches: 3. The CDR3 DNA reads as TGTGCCAGCAGCTTACAACTAGCGGAGAACACCGGGGAGCTGTTTTTT. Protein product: CASSLQLAENTGELFF.

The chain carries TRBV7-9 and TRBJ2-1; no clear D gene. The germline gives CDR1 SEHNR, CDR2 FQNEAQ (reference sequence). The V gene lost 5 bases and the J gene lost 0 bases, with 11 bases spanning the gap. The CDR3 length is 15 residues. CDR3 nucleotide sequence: TGTGCCAGCAGCCAGAGGCGGAGCTCCTACAATGAGCAGTTCTTC. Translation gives CASSQRRSSYNEQFF.

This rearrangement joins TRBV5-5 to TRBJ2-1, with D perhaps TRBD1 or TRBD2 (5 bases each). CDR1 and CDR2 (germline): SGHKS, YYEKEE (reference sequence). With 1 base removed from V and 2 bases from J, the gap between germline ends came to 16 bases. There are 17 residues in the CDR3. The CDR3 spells CASSLRGRSDAYNEQFF. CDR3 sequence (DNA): TGTGCCAGCAGCTTGCGGGGACGGAGCGACGCCTACAATGAGCAGTTCTTC. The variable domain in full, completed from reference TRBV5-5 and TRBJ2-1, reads DAGVTQSPTHLIKTRGQQVTLRCSPISGHKSVSWYQQVLGQGPQFIFQYYEKEERGRGNFPDRFSARQFPNYSSELNVNALLLGDSALYLCASSLRGRSDAYNEQFFGPGTRLTVL.

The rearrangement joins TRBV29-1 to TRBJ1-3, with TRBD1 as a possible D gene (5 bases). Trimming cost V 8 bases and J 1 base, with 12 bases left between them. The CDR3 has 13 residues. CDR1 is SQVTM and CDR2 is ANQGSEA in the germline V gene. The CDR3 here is CSTGDGSGNTIYF. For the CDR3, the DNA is TGCAGCACCGGGGACGGGTCTGGAAACACCATATATTTT.

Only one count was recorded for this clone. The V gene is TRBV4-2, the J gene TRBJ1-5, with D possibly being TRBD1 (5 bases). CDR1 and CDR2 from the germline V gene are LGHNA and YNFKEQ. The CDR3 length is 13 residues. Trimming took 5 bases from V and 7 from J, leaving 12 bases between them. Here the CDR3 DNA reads TGTGCCAGCAGCTTAGGGGAGGGCCAGCCCCAGCATTTT. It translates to CASSLGEGQPQHF.

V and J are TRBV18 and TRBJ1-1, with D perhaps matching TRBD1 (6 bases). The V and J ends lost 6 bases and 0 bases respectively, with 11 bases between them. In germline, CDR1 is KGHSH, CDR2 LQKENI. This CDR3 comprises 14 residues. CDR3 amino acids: CASSTGHMNTEAFF. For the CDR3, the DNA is TGTGCCAGCTCTACGGGACACATGAACACTGAAGCTTTCTTT.

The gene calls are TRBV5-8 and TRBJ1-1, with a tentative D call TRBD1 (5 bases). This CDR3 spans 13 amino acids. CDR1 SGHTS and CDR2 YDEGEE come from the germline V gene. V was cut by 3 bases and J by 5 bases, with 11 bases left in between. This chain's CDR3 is CASSSPGYTEAFF. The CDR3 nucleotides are TGTGCCAGCAGCTCTCCAGGGTATACTGAAGCTTTCTTT. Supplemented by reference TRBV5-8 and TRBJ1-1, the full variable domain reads EAGVTQSPTHLIKTRGQQATLRCSPISGHTSVYWYQQALGLGLQFLLWYDEGEERNRGNFPPRFSGRQFPNYSSELNVNALELEDSALYLCASSSPGYTEAFFGQGTRLTVV.

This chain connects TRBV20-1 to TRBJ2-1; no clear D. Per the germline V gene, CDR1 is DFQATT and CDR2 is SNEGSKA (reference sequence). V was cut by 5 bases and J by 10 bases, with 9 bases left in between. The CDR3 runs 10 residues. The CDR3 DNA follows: TGCAGTGCTGGGGTCAGGGAGCAGTTCTTC. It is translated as CSAGVREQFF.

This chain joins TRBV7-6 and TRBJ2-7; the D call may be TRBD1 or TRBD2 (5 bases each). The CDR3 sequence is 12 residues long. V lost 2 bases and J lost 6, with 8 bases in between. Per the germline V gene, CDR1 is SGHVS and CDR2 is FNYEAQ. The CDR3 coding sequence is TGTGCCAGCAGCTTATGGGGGACCGAGCAGTACTTC. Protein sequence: CASSLWGTEQYF.

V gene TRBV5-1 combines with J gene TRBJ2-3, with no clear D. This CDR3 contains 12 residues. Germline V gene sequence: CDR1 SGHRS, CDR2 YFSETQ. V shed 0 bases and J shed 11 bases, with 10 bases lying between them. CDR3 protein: CASSLVSEGQYF. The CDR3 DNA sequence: TGCGCCAGCAGCTTGGTCAGCGAAGGGCAGTATTTT.

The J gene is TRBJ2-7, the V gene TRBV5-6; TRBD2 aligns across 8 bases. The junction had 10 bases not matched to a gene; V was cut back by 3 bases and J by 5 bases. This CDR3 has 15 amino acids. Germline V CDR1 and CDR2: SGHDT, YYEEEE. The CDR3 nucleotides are TGTGCCAGCAGCTCTTTTTTAGCGGGGACGGACGAGCAGTACTTC. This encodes CASSSFLAGTDEQYF. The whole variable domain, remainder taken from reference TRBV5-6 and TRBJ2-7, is DAGVTQSPTHLIKTRGQQVTLRCSPKSGHDTVSWYQQALGQGPQFIFQYYEEEERQRGNFPDRFSGHQFPNYSSELNVNALLLGDSALYLCASSSFLAGTDEQYFGPGTRLTVT.

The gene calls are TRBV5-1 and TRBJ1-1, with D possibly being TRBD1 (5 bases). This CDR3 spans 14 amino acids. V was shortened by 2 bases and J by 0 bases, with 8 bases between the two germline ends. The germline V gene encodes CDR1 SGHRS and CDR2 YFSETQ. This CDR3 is CASSLGVLNTEAFF. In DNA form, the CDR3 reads TGCGCCAGCAGCTTAGGGGTGCTGAACACTGAAGCTTTCTTT.

The CDR3 region has the DNA TGCAGCGTAGCGGGACTGTACTACAATGAGCAGTTCTTC. This sequence encodes CSVAGLYYNEQFF. This sequence joins TRBV29-1 and TRBJ2-1; TRBD2 agrees at 7 bases. The CDR3 is 13 amino acids. Germline loops: CDR1 SQVTM, CDR2 ANQGSEA. V shed 6 bases and J 3 bases; nucleotides not matched to a gene: 5.

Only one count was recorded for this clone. The CDR3, as DNA: TGTGCCAGCAGAGAAAATCGATACGAGCAGTACTTC. Its translation: CASRENRYEQYF. The J gene is TRBJ2-7, the V gene TRBV6-6; D gene uncertain. The CDR3 contains 12 residues. From germline, CDR1 is MNHNY and CDR2 SVGAGI (reference sequence). V lost 6 bases to trimming and J lost 4 bases, with 10 bases between them.

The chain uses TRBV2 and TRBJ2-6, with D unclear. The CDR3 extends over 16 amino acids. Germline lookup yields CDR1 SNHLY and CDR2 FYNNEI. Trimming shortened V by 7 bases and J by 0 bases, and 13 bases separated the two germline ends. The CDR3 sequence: CASKQGRNSGANVLTF. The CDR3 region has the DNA TGTGCCAGCAAGCAAGGTCGGAACTCTGGGGCCAACGTCCTGACTTTC.